A single sample is the source of the 11 T cell receptor beta chains below, sequenced in a study of monozygotic twins with cystic fibrosis. Repertoires were generated with immunoSEQ multiplex PCR, while TCRdb's copy carries only in-frame clones and drops some. This sample has around 27,000 clones, with approximately 96% found just once. The sample taken for sequencing was blood. Receptors originate from a girl aged 2-10 years with cystic fibrosis.

This chain connects TRBV10-3 to TRBJ2-7, with D possibly being TRBD1 (5 bases). V lost 3 bases and J lost 3, with 15 bases in between. This CDR3 is built from 15 residues. The germline CDR1 and CDR2 sequences are ENHRY and SYGVKD. CDR3 DNA: TGTGCCATCAGTGACAGGCCGGCAGGGATCTACGAGCAGTACTTC. Translating gives CAISDRPAGIYEQYF.

The gene calls are TRBV5-1 and TRBJ2-5, with 14 bases matching TRBD2. There are 18 residues in the CDR3. J lost 5 bases, V lost 4 bases, and 13 bases had no gene match. Germline V gives CDR1 SGHRS, CDR2 YFSETQ. CDR3 bases: TGCGCCAGCAGCGAGCGGGGACTAGCGGGAGTCACAGGGGAGACCCAGTACTTC. Translation: CASSERGLAGVTGETQYF.

The chain combines TRBV27 with TRBJ2-7, with D hard to call. From germline, CDR1 is MNHEY and CDR2 SMNVEV (reference sequence). V lost 10 bases and J 0 bases, leaving 13 bases between the germline ends. This CDR3 contains 13 residues. In nucleotides, the CDR3 is TGTGCCATCGGAAGGCAGAGCTCCTACGAGCAGTACTTC. Translated: CAIGRQSSYEQYF.

This sequence joins TRBV6-6 and TRBJ1-1; no firm D call. The V end lost 2 bases, the J end lost 6 bases, and 13 bases lay between the germline ends. Germline assignment: CDR1 MNHNY and CDR2 SVGAGI (reference sequence). The CDR3 consists of 14 residues. The CDR3: CASSYGRLVPEAFF. Here the CDR3 DNA reads TGTGCCAGCAGTTACGGCCGCCTCGTCCCTGAAGCTTTCTTT.

This clone was seen once. The V gene is TRBV9, the J gene TRBJ2-3; 10 nucleotides align to TRBD2. V trimming: 4 bases; J trimming: 3 bases; junction bases outside the gene matches: 8. Germline V gives CDR1 SGDLS, CDR2 YYNGEE. The CDR3 length is 16 residues. CDR3 in amino acids: CASSFFGTSDTDTQYF. CDR3 in DNA: TGTGCCAGCAGCTTTTTCGGGACTAGCGATACAGATACGCAGTATTTT. The full variable domain, rest sourced from reference TRBV9 and TRBJ2-3, is DSGVTQTPKHLITATGQRVTLRCSPRSGDLSVYWYQQSLDQGLQFLIQYYNGEERAKGNILERFSAQQFPDLHSELNLSSLELGDSALYFCASSFFGTSDTDTQYFGPGTRLTVL.

This chain joins TRBV27 and TRBJ2-7, with TRBD2 matching over 14 bases. CDR3 length: 15 residues. J gave up 13 bases and V 0 bases, and 8 bases lay outside the gene matches. In germline, CDR1 is MNHEY, CDR2 SMNVEV (reference sequence). The DNA for the CDR3 is TGTGCCAGCAGTTTATCGAGGGGACTAGCGGGAGAACTTTACTTC. Protein: CASSLSRGLAGELYF.

The J gene is TRBJ2-3, the V gene TRBV9; D unclear. The CDR3 totals 12 residues. The germline gives CDR1 SGDLS, CDR2 YYNGEE. Trimming took 1 base from V and 2 from J, leaving 2 bases between them. The CDR3: CASSVYTDTQYF. The CDR3 DNA reads TGTGCCAGCAGCGTATACACAGATACGCAGTATTTT.

The chain uses TRBV6-8 and TRBJ2-7; tentatively, D is TRBD1 or TRBD2 (5 bases each). Germline lookup yields CDR1 MNHGY and CDR2 SAAAGT. The CDR3 runs to 17 residues. The V end was cut by 6 bases, the J end by 0 bases, with 21 bases between. CDR3 in amino acids: CASSRSLELGASYEQYF. The CDR3 nucleotides read TGTGCCAGCAGCCGCAGCTTGGAACTAGGGGCCTCCTACGAGCAGTACTTC.

This chain joins TRBV27 and TRBJ2-1, with unresolved D. V gave up 4 bases and J gave up 9 bases, with 10 bases separating them. This CDR3 is built from 12 residues. Germline loops: CDR1 MNHEY, CDR2 SMNVEV (reference sequence). The CDR3, as DNA: TGTGCCAGCAGTTCCCCCCCGCTTGAGCAGTTCTTC. Protein product: CASSSPPLEQFF.

The chain recombines TRBV18 with TRBJ1-2; perhaps TRBD1 as D (5 bases). The germline V gene encodes CDR1 KGHSH and CDR2 LQKENI. CDR3 length equals 16 residues. Trimming left V 5 bases short and J 1 base short, with 17 bases between. This CDR3 is CASSSNQGEINYGYTF. The CDR3 nucleotides read TGTGCCAGCTCATCAAATCAGGGAGAAATTAACTATGGCTACACCTTC.

In DNA, the CDR3 is TGTGCCAGCAGCCGCGCGGGGGACGGCTACGAGCAGTACTTC. It codes for CASSRAGDGYEQYF. This chain joins TRBV2 and TRBJ2-7; 7 bases are a match to TRBD2. Germline CDR1 and CDR2: SNHLY and FYNNEI. There are 14 residues in the CDR3. With V trimmed by 6 bases and J by 3 bases, 8 bases remained unmatched.